This T cell receptor beta chain emerged from a study of cytomegalovirus exposure and HLA in healthy donors. V dropped 3 bases and J dropped 7; count of bases not matched to a gene: 13. The CDR3 sequence is 17 residues long. Germline CDR1 reads LNHNV; CDR2 reads YYDKDF (reference sequence). PCR amplification relied on 60 Vbeta primers (plus 13 Jbeta primers). Here immunoSEQ multiplex PCR was the method, and the copy in TCRdb shows in-frame clones only, minus some. The table has 95,000 to 150,000 clones, about 78% seen once. Nominal health characterized the donors when sampled, though unrecorded immune exposures were likely. This clone was seen only a few times.

The V and J genes are TRBV15 and TRBJ2-2; 8 bases line up with TRBD1. Input material: PBMCs. The sequence was collected from a man aged 25-40 years in good health and CMV-seronegative. This chain's CDR3 is CATSSPQRQGAGGELFF. CDR3 in DNA: TGTGCCACCAGCAGCCCACAAAGGCAGGGGGCTGGCGGGGAGCTGTTTTTT.